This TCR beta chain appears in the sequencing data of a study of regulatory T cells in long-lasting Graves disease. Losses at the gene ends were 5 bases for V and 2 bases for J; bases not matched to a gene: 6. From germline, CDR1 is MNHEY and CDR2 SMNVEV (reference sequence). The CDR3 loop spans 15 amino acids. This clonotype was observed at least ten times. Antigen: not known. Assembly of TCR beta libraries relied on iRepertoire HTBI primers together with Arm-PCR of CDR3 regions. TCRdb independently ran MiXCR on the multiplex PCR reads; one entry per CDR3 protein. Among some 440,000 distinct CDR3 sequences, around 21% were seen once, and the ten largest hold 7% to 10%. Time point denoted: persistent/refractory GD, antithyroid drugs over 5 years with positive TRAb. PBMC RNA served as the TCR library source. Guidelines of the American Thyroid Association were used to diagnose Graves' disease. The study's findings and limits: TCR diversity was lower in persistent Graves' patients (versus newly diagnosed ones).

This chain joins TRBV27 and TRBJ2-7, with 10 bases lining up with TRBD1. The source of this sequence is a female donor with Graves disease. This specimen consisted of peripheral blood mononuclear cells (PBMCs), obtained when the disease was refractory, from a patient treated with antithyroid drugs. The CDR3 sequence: CASSRYGQGAYEQYF. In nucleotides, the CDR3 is TGTGCCAGCAGTCGATATGGACAGGGGGCCTACGAGCAGTACTTC.